This T cell receptor (beta chain) emerged from a study of human T cells and chemical hapten exposure. The CDR3 has 14 amino acids. Unmatched junction bases numbered 4, after V lost 0 bases and J lost 2 bases. From germline, CDR1 is DFQATT and CDR2 SNEGSKA (reference sequence). Individual cDNA molecules received unique molecular identifiers in the library. TCRdb itself ran the 5' RACE reads through MiXCR, one entry per CDR3 protein. The sample lists around 82,000 distinct CDR3 sequences, under 10% occurring once. Total RNA extraction was carried out from unfractionated whole blood. This clonotype showed up many times.

The clonotype comes from a male donor in good health. V and J are TRBV20-1 and TRBJ2-7, with 7 bases lining up with TRBD1. CDR3 nucleotide sequence: TGCAGTGCTAGAGATGGTGACAGGGCCTACGAGCAGTACTTC. Residues: CSARDGDRAYEQYF.